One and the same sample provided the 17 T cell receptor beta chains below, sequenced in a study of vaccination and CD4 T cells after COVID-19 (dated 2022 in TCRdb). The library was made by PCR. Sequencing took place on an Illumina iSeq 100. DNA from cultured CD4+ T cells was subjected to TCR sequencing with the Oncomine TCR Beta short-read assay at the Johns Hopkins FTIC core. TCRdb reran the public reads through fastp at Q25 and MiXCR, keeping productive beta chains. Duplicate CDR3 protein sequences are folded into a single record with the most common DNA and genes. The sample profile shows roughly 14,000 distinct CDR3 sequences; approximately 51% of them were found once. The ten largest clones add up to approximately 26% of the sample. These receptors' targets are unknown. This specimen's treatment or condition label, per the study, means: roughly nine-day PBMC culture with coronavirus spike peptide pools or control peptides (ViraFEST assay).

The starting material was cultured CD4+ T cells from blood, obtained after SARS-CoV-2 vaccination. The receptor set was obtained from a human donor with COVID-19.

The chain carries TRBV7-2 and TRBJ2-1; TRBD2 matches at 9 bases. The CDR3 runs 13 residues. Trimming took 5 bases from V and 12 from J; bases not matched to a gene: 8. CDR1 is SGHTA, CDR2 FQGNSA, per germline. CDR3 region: CASSRGVTSGQFF. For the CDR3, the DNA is TGTGCCAGCAGCAGAGGGGTGACTAGCGGGCAGTTCTTC.

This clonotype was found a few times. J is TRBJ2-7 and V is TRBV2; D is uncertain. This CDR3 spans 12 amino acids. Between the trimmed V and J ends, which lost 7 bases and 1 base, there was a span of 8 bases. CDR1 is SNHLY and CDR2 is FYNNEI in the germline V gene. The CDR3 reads CASTAGSYEQYF. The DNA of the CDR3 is TGTGCCAGCACTGCCGGTTCCTACGAGCAGTACTTC.

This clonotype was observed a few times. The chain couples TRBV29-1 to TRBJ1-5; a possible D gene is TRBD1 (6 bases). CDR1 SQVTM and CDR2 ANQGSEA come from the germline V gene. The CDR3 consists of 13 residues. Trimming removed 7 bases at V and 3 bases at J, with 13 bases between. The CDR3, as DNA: TGCAGCGCCCGGGACAACTACAATCAGCCCCAGCATTTT. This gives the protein CSARDNYNQPQHF.

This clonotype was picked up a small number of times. CDR3 in DNA: TGTGCCAGTAGTATTCGTCAAGAGGGCTACACCTTC. Encoded protein: CASSIRQEGYTF. The genes are TRBV19 and TRBJ1-2; D call uncertain. Trimming left V 3 bases short and J 8 bases short, with 10 bases between. CDR1 is LNHDA and CDR2 is SQIVND in the germline V gene (reference sequence). CDR3 length equals 12 residues.

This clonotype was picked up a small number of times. The DNA for the CDR3 is TGTGCCAGCAGCAGGTTAAGGGGAGATACGCAGTATTTT. Its translation is CASSRLRGDTQYF. The rearrangement links TRBV6-4 to TRBJ2-3; the D gene is possibly TRBD1 (5 bases). CDR1 is MRHNA, CDR2 SNTAGT, per germline. V gave up 6 bases and J gave up 5 bases, with 12 bases separating them. The length of the CDR3 is 13 residues.

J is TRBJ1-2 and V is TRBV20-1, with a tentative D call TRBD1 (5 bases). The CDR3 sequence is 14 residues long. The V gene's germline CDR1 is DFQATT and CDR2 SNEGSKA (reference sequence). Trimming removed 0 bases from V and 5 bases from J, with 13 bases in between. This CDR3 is CSARDRQPLYGYTF. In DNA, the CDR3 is TGCAGTGCTAGAGATCGACAGCCCCTTTATGGCTACACCTTC.

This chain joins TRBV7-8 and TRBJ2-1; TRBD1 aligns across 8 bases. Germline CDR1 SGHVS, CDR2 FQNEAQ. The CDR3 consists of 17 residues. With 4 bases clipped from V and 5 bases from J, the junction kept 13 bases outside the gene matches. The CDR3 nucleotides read TGTGCCAGCAGCTATAGGACAGGGTTGGACGGCCACAATGAGCAGTTCTTC. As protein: CASSYRTGLDGHNEQFF.

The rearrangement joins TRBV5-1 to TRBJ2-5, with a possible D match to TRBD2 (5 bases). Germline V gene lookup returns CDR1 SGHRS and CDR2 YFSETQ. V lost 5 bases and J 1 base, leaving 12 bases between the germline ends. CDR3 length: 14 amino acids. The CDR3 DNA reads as TGCGCCAGCAGATCCTCCGGGGTCCAAGAGACCCAGTACTTC. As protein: CASRSSGVQETQYF. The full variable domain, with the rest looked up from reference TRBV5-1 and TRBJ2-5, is KAGVTQTPRYLIKTRGQQVTLSCSPISGHRSVSWYQQTPGQGLQFLFEYFSETQRNKGNFPGRFSGRQFSNSRSEMNVSTLELGDSALYLCASRSSGVQETQYFGPGTRLLVL.

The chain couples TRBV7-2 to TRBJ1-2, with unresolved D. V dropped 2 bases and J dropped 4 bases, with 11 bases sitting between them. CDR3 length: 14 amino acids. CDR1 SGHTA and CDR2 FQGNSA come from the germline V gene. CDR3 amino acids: CASSLSGPSYGYTF. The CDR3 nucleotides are TGTGCCAGCAGCTTATCGGGCCCTTCCTATGGCTACACCTTC.

For the CDR3, the DNA is TGTGCCAGCAGCGTACTCAGGGGGGTCGGAAACACCATATATTTT. This sequence encodes CASSVLRGVGNTIYF. V usage is TRBV7-2 and J usage is TRBJ1-3, with 7 bases matching TRBD1. J gave up 4 bases and V 5 bases, and 8 bases lay outside the gene matches. CDR1 and CDR2 from the germline V gene are SGHTA and FQGNSA. The CDR3 length is 15 residues. Using reference TRBV7-2 and TRBJ1-3 for the parts outside the CDR3, the full variable domain is GAGVSQSPSNKVTEKGKDVELRCDPISGHTALYWYRQSLGQGLEFLIYFQGNSAPDKSGLPSDRFSAERTGGSVSTLTIQRTQQEDSAVYLCASSVLRGVGNTIYFGEGSWLTVV.

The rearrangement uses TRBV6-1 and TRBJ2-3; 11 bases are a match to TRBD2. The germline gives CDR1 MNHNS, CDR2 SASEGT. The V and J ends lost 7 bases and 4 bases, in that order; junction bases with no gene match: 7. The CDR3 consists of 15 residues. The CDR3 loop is CASKPSSGGADTQYF. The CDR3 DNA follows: TGTGCCAGCAAACCCAGTAGCGGGGGGGCAGATACGCAGTATTTT.

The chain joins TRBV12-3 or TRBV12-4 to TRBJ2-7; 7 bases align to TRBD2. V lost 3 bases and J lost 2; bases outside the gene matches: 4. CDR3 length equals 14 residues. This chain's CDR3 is CASSFRGVPYEQYF. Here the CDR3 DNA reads TGTGCCAGCAGTTTTCGGGGGGTTCCCTACGAGCAGTACTTC.

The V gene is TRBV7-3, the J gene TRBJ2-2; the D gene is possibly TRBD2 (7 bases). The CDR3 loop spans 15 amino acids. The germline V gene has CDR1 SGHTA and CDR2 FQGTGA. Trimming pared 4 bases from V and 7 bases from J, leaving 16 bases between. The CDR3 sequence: CASSSAGGLIGELFF. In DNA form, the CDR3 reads TGTGCCAGCAGCTCCGCCGGGGGGCTGATCGGGGAGCTGTTTTTT.

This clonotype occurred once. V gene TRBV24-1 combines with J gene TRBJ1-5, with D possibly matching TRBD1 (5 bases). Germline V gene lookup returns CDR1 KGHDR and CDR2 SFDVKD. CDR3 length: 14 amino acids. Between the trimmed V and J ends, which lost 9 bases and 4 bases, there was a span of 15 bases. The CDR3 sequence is CATGRAGPNQPQHF. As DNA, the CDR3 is TGTGCCACCGGTCGCGCGGGGCCAAATCAGCCCCAGCATTTT.

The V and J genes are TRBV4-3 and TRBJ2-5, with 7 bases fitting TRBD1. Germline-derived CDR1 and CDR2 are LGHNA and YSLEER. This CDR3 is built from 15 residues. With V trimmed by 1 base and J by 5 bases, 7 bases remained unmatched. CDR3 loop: CASSQGQGGRETQYF. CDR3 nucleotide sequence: TGCGCCAGCAGCCAAGGACAGGGCGGTCGGGAGACCCAGTACTTC.

CDR3 coding DNA: TGTGCCACCAGTGATAGCGGGGGGCCGAACACCGGGGAGCTGTTTTTT. This codes for CATSDSGGPNTGELFF. The gene calls are TRBV24-1 and TRBJ2-2, with TRBD2 matching 9 bases. Germline loops: CDR1 KGHDR, CDR2 SFDVKD. The CDR3 has 16 residues. Trimming took 3 bases from V and 0 from J; bases not matched to a gene: 1.

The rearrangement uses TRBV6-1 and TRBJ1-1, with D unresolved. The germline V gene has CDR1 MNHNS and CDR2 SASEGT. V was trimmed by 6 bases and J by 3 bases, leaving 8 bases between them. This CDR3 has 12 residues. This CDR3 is CASSPGYTEAFF. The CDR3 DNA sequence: TGTGCCAGCAGCCCCGGGTACACTGAAGCTTTCTTT.